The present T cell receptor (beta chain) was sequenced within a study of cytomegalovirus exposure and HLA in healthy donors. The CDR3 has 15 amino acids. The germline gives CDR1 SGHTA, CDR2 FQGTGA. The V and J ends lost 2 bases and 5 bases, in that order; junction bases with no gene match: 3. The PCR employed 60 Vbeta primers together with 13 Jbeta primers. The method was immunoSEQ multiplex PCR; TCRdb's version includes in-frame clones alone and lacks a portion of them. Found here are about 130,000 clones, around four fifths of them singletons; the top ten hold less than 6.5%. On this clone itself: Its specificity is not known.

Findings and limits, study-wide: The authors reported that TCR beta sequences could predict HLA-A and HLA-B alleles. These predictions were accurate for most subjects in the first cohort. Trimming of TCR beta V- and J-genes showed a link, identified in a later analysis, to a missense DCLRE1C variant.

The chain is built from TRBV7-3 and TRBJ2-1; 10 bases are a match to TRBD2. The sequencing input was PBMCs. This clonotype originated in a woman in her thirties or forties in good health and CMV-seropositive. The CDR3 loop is CASSLGTSVNNEQFF. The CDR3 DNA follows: TGTGCCAGCAGCTTAGGGACTAGCGTGAACAATGAGCAGTTCTTC.